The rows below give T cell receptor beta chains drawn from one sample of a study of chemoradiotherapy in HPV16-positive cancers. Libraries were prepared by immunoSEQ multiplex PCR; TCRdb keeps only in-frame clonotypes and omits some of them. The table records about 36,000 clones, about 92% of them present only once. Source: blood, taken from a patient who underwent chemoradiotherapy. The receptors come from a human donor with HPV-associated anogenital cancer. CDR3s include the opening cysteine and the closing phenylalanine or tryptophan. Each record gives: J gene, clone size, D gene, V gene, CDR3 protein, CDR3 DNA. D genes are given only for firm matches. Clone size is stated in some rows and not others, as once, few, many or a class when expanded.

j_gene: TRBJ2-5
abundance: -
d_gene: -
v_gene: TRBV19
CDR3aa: CASRQGNGETQYF
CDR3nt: TGTGCCAGTAGGCAGGGAAACGGGGAGACCCAGTACTTC

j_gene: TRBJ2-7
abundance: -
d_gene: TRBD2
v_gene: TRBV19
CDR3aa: CASSITLAGSYEQYF
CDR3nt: TGTGCCAGTAGTATCACACTAGCGGGCTCCTACGAGCAGTACTTC

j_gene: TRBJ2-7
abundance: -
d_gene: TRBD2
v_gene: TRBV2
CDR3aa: CASSPLNLAGGLKQYF
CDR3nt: TGTGCCAGCAGTCCCCTTAACTTAGCGGGGGGGCTTAAGCAGTACTTC

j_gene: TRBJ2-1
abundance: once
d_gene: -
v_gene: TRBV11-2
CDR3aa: CASSLLAPRADEQFF
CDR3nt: TGTGCCAGCAGCTTACTAGCCCCGAGGGCCGATGAGCAGTTCTTC

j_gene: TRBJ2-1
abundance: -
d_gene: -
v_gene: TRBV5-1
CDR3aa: CASSLVGRAIGNEQFF
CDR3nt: TGCGCCAGCAGCCTAGTTGGCAGGGCTATAGGGAATGAGCAGTTCTTC

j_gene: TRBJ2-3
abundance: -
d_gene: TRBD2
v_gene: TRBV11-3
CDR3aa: CASSLSRGAVTDTQYF
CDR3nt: TGTGCCAGCAGCTTATCGCGGGGGGCCGTGACAGATACGCAGTATTTT

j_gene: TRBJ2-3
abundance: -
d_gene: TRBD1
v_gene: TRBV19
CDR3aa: CASGATPGTGGTDTQYF
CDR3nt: TGTGCCAGCGGTGCGACCCCCGGGACAGGGGGCACAGATACGCAGTATTTT

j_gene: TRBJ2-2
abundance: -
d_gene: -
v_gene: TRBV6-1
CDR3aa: CASRGGTGELFF
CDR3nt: TGTGCCAGCCGGGGAGGCACCGGGGAGCTGTTTTTT

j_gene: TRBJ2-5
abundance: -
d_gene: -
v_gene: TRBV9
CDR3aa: CASSVVWTPQETQYF
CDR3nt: TGTGCCAGCAGCGTAGTCTGGACCCCTCAAGAGACCCAGTACTTC

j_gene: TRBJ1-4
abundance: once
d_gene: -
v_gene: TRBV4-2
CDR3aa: CASSQGDRTTNEKLFF
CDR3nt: TGTGCCAGCAGCCAGGGGGACCGAACAACTAATGAAAAACTGTTTTTT

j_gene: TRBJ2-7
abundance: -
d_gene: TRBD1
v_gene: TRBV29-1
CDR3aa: CSVAPADRVVNEQYF
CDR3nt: TGCAGCGTTGCCCCTGCGGACAGGGTCGTAAACGAGCAGTACTTC

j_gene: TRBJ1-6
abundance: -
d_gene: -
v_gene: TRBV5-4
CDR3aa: CASSRDAFNSPLHF
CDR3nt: TGTGCCAGCAGCCGGGACGCCTTTAATTCACCCCTCCACTTT

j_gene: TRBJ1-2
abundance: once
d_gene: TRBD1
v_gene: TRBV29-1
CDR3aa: CSADRDMGYTF
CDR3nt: TGCAGCGCGGACAGGGATATGGGCTACACCTTC

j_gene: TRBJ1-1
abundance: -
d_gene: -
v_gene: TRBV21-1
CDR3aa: CASTTGDTEAFF
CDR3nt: TGTGCCAGCACCACAGGGGACACTGAAGCTTTCTTT

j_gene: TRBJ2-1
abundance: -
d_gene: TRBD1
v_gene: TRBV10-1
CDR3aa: CASSEAGTGEFDEQFF
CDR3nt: TGCGCCAGCAGTGAGGCTGGGACAGGGGAATTCGATGAGCAGTTCTTC

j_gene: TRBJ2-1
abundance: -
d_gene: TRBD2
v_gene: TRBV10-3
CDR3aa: CAISEAQRGEQFF
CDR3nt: TGTGCCATCAGTGAGGCCCAGCGGGGGGAACAGTTCTTC

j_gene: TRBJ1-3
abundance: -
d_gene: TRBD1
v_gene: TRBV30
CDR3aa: CAQGGLLGNTIYF
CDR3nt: TGTGCCCAGGGGGGGCTCCTCGGGAACACCATATATTTT

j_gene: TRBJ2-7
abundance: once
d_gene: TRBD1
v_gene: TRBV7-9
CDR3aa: CASSREGTGGFEEQYF
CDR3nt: TGTGCCAGCAGCAGGGAAGGGACAGGGGGCTTTGAAGAGCAGTACTTC

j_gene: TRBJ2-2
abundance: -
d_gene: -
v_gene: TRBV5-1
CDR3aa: CASSQSLGSGELFF
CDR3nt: TGCGCCAGCAGCCAGAGCTTGGGCTCCGGGGAGCTGTTTTTT

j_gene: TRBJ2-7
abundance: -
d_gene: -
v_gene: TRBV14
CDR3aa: CASSLYQGGEQYF
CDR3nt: TGTGCCAGCAGCCTGTACCAGGGGGGAGAGCAGTACTTC

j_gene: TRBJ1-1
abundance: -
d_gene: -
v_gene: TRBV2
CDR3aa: CASSDSDRSKLRTEAFF
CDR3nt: TGTGCCAGCAGTGATTCCGACAGGAGCAAATTGCGCACTGAAGCTTTCTTT

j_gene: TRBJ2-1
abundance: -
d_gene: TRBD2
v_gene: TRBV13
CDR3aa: CASSLGLRLVAGPNEQFF
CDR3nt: TGTGCCAGCAGCTTAGGCCTAAGGTTGGTAGCGGGGCCGAATGAGCAGTTCTTC